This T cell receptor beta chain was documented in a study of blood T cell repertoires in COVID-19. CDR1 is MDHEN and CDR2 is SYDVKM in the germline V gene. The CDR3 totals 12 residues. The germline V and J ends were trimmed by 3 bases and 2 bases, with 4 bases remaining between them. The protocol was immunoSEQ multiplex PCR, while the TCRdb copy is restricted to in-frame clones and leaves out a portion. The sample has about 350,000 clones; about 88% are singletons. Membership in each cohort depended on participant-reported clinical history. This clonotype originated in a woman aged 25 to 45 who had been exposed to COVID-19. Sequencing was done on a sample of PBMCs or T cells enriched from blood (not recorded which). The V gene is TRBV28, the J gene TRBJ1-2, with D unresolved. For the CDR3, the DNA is TGTGCCAGCAGTTTCAGGAACTATGGCTACACCTTC. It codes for CASSFRNYGYTF.